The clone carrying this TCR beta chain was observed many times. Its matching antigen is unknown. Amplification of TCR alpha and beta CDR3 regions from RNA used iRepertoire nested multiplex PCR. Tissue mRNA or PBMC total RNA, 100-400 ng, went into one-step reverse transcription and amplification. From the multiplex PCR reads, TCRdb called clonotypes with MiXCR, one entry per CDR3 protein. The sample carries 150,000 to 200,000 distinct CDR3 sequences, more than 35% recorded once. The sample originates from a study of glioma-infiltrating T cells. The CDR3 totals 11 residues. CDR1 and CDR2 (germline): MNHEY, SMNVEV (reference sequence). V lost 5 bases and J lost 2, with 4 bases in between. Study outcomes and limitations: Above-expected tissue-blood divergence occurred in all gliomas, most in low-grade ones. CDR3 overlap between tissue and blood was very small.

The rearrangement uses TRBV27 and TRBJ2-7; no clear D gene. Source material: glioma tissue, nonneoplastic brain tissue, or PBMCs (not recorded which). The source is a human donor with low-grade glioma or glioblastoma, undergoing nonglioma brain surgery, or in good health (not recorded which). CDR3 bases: TGTGCCAGCAGTCCCCCCTACGAGCAGTACTTC. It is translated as CASSPPYEQYF.